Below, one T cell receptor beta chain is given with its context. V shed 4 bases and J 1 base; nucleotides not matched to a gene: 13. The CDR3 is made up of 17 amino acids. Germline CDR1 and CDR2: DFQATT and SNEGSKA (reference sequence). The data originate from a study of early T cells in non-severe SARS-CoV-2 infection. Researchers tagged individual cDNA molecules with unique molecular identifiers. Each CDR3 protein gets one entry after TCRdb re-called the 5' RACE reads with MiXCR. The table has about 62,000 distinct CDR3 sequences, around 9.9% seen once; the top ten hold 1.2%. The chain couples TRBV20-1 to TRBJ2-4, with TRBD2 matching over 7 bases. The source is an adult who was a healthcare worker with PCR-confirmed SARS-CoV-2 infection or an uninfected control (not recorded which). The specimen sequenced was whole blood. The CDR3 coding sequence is TGCAGTGCTATGCTCTATAGGTCCGGGGGGGCCAAAAACATTCAGTACTTC. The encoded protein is CSAMLYRSGGAKNIQYF.